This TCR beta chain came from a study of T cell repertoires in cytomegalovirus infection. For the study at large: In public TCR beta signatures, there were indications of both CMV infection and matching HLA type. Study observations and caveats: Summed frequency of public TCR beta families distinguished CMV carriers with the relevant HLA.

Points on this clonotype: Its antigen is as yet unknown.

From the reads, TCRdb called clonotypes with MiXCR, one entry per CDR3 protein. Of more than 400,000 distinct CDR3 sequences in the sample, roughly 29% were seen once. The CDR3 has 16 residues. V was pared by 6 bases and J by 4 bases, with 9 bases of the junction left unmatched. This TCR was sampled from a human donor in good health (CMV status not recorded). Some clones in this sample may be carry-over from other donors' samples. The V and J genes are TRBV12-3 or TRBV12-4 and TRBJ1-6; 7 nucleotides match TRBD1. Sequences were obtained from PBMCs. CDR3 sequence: CASSSRQGVYNSPLHF. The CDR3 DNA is TGTGCCAGCAGCTCTAGACAGGGAGTTTATAATTCACCCCTCCACTTT.